The 10 T cell receptor beta chains listed next were all sequenced from one sample in a study of graft-versus-host responses after intestinal transplantation. These TCRs' antigens remain unknown. The protocol was immunoSEQ multiplex PCR, while the TCRdb copy is restricted to in-frame clones and leaves out a portion. Seen here are 38,000 or so clones, 85% to 95% observed once, and the top ten hold about 0.55%. Source: unstimulated CD8+ T cells sorted from spleen or lymph node cells, taken before transplant. The receptors here all came from a human donor who was the organ donor for an intestinal transplant.

This chain uses TRBV13 with TRBJ2-5; TRBD2 aligns across 11 bases. Germline V gene data show CDR1 as PRHDT and CDR2 as FYEKMQ (reference sequence). This CDR3 region has 15 residues. The ends lost 4 bases at V and 4 bases at J; junction bases unmatched: 5. Written as DNA, the CDR3 is TGTGCCAGCAGCTCTAGCGGGGGGCCGCGAGAGACCCAGTACTTC. Translation: CASSSSGGPRETQYF.

The chain links TRBV6-4 to TRBJ2-1; possible D gene TRBD1, 6 bases. Germline-derived CDR1 and CDR2 are MRHNA and SNTAGT. The germline V and J ends were trimmed by 7 bases and 6 bases, with 7 bases remaining between them. The CDR3 runs 11 residues. CDR3 nucleotide sequence: TGTGCCAGCAACAGGGTCAATGAGCAGTTCTTC. It codes for CASNRVNEQFF.

This chain links TRBV5-1 with TRBJ2-7; 8 bases match TRBD1. The germline V gene encodes CDR1 SGHRS and CDR2 YFSETQ. The CDR3 is 16 residues long. Unmatched junction bases numbered 8, after V lost 0 bases and J lost 3 bases. The CDR3 spells CASSLAGTGIIYEQYF. CDR3 nucleotide sequence: TGCGCCAGCAGCTTGGCCGGGACAGGTATAATCTACGAGCAGTACTTC.

V usage is TRBV27 and J usage is TRBJ1-3; no clear D gene. The germline V and J ends were trimmed by 0 bases and 1 base, with 4 bases remaining between them. The CDR3 has 14 residues. Looked up from germline, CDR1 is MNHEY and CDR2 is SMNVEV (reference sequence). DNA for the CDR3: TGTGCCAGCAGTTTATCAGGGTCTGGAAACACCATATATTTT. Protein product: CASSLSGSGNTIYF.

The chain carries TRBV7-2 and TRBJ1-3; D remains ambiguous. The CDR3 runs 15 residues. Germline CDR1 SGHTA, CDR2 FQGNSA. V was pared by 0 bases and J by 1 base, with 7 bases between. Written as DNA, the CDR3 is TGTGCCAGCAGCTTAGCGCGGGGATCTGGAAACACCATATATTTT. Protein product: CASSLARGSGNTIYF.

The chain recombines TRBV10-3 with TRBJ2-1, with D perhaps matching TRBD2 (5 bases). Germline V gene lookup returns CDR1 ENHRY and CDR2 SYGVKD. The CDR3 spans 15 residues. Trimming left V 4 bases short and J 4 bases short, with 14 bases between. CDR3 amino acids: CAISVLEGFYNEQFF. CDR3 nucleotide sequence: TGTGCCATCAGTGTACTAGAAGGGTTTTACAATGAGCAGTTCTTC.

The chain carries TRBV7-9 and TRBJ2-3; no reliable D call. Germline V gene sequence: CDR1 SEHNR, CDR2 FQNEAQ (reference sequence). Trimming cost V 1 base and J 5 bases, with 16 bases left between them. This CDR3 region has 16 residues. CDR3 sequence: CASSLEIPLNVDTQYF. CDR3 nucleotides: TGTGCCAGCAGCTTAGAGATCCCCCTAAATGTAGATACGCAGTATTTT.

A word on this clone: An end of the junction differs from the germline gene, which may be a read error. The chain couples TRBV7-2 to TRBJ2-1; 14 nucleotides match TRBD2. In germline, CDR1 is SGHTA, CDR2 FQGNSA. This CDR3 has 14 amino acids. The CDR3 DNA is TGTGCCAGCAGCGTCTGGACTAGCGGGGGGCCGGCGGTCTTC. It codes for CASSVWTSGGPAVF.

The J gene is TRBJ1-2, the V gene TRBV27, with 7 positions matching TRBD1. V trimming: 6 bases; J trimming: 6 bases; junction bases outside the gene matches: 7. The CDR3 runs to 13 residues. Germline V CDR1 and CDR2: MNHEY, SMNVEV (reference sequence). CDR3 nucleotide sequence: TGTGCCAGCAGGGGGAAAGGGGGCGATGGCTACACCTTC. Its translation: CASRGKGGDGYTF.

V and J are TRBV18 and TRBJ2-1, with a tentative D call TRBD2 (5 bases). V lost 5 bases to trimming and J lost 7 bases, with 12 bases between them. Germline V gene sequence: CDR1 KGHSH, CDR2 LQKENI. This CDR3 is 13 amino acids long. The CDR3 DNA reads TGTGCCAGCTCATTGTACGGGGAAAATGAGCAGTTCTTC. Its translation: CASSLYGENEQFF. The full variable domain, its missing parts supplied by reference TRBV18 and TRBJ2-1, is NAGVMQNPRHLVRRRGQEARLRCSPMKGHSHVYWYRQLPEEGLKFMVYLQKENIIDESGMPKERFSAEFPKEGPSILRIQQVVRGDSAAYFCASSLYGENEQFFGPGTRLTVL.